This is a list of T cell receptor beta chains from one sample in a study of vaccination and CD4 T cells after COVID-19. Each CDR3 protein gets one entry after TCRdb re-called the PCR reads with MiXCR. The sample yields around 9,000 distinct CDR3 sequences, around 55% seen once. The antigens of these receptors remain unknown. The sequenced sample consisted of CD4+ T cells from blood, cultured in vitro. The receptors were gathered from a human donor who had recovered from COVID-19. CDR3s include the opening cysteine and the closing phenylalanine or tryptophan. A D gene is named only where the DNA matches it firmly. Rows give clone size only sometimes, using once, few, many, or a class for an expanded clone.

V gene	clone size	J gene	D gene	CDR3 DNA	CDR3 protein
TRBV5-6	once	TRBJ2-5	TRBD1	TGTGCCAGCAGCCTACCCGACAGGGTCGGGGAGACCCAGTACTTC	CASSLPDRVGETQYF
TRBV21-1	once	TRBJ2-3	.	TGTCCCGGGGGAGGGAATGGGTCCGATACGCAGTATTTT	CPGGGNGSDTQYF
TRBV7-3	.	TRBJ2-1	.	TGTGCCAGCAGCTCGGGACTCCTTAACAATGAGCAGTTCTTC	CASSSGLLNNEQFF
TRBV7-2	few	TRBJ1-5	.	TGTGCCAGCAGCTTATCCGGGGGAGGCAATCAGCCCCAGCATTTT	CASSLSGGGNQPQHF
TRBV6-2/TRBV6-3	.	TRBJ2-6	.	TGTGCCAGCAGTATATCTCCACGCTCTGGGGCCAACGTCCTGACTTTC	CASSISPRSGANVLTF
TRBV20-1	large	TRBJ1-2	TRBD1	TGCAGTGCTAGAGGCGGAAACAGGGGGTACTATGGCTACACCTTC	CSARGGNRGYYGYTF
TRBV7-2	.	TRBJ1-2	.	TGTGCCAGCAGCTGGGGGGGTCTCGATGGCTACACCTTC	CASSWGGLDGYTF
TRBV28	few	TRBJ1-2	.	TGTGCCAGCACTCAATCACGGGGGGGCAGGAACTATGGCTACACCTTC	CASTQSRGGRNYGYTF
TRBV6-1	.	TRBJ1-6	.	TGTGCCAGCAGTGCATCGACACGTAATAATTCACCCCTCCACTTT	CASSASTRNNSPLHF
TRBV6-1	.	TRBJ1-1	.	TGTGCCAGCAGTGAAGTCACGGACACTGAAGCTTTCTTT	CASSEVTDTEAFF
TRBV27	few	TRBJ1-5	.	TGTGCCAGCAGTTTAGGAGAATATAGCAATCAGCCCCAGCATTTT	CASSLGEYSNQPQHF
TRBV19	few	TRBJ1-2	TRBD1	TGTGCCAGTAGTACGACAGGGCGGGTTGGCTACACCTTC	CASSTTGRVGYTF
TRBV30	.	TRBJ2-3	.	TGTGCCTGGAGTGTAATCCCAGGGCGGAATACGCAGTATTTT	CAWSVIPGRNTQYF